This T cell receptor beta chain is drawn from a study of T cell responses to AZD1222 COVID-19 vaccine. Study conclusions and caveats: Just a handful of AZD1222 recipients were seropositive at baseline. Reports indicate that nearly half of spike-specific TCRs are directed at unmutated variant regions.

This CDR3 is built from 13 residues. Germline CDR1 SQVTM, CDR2 ANQGSEA. The V gene end was trimmed by 7 bases and the J gene end by 6 bases; junction bases not matched to a gene: 8. The table came from immunoSEQ multiplex PCR; TCRdb's copy has only in-frame clones and leaves some out. The profile covers about 260,000 clones, with approximately 95% appearing a single time and 0.55% taken by the ten largest. Details on this clone: Its target is not known.

V usage is TRBV29-1 and J usage is TRBJ1-5; 8 bases match TRBD1. The sample was peripheral blood, taken on day 0 of AZD1222 vaccination. The clonotype comes from an adult in good health. This CDR3 reads CSAGQGQGQPQHF. The CDR3 coding sequence is TGCAGCGCCGGACAGGGCCAGGGTCAGCCCCAGCATTTT.